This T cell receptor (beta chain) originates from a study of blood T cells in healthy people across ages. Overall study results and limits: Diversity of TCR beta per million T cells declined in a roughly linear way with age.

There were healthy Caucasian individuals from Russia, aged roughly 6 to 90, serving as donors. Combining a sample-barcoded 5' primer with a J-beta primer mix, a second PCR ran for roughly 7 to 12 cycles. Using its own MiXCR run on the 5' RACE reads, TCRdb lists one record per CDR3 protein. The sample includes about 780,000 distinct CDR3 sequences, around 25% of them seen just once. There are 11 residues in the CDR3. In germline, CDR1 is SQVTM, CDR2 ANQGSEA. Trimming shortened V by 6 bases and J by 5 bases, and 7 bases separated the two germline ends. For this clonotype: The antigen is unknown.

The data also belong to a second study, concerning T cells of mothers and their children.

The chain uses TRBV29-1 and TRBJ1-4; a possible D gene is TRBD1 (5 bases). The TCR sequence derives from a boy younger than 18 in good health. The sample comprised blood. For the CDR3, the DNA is TGCAGCGTGGGGGTCAATGAAAAACTGTTTTTT. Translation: CSVGVNEKLFF.